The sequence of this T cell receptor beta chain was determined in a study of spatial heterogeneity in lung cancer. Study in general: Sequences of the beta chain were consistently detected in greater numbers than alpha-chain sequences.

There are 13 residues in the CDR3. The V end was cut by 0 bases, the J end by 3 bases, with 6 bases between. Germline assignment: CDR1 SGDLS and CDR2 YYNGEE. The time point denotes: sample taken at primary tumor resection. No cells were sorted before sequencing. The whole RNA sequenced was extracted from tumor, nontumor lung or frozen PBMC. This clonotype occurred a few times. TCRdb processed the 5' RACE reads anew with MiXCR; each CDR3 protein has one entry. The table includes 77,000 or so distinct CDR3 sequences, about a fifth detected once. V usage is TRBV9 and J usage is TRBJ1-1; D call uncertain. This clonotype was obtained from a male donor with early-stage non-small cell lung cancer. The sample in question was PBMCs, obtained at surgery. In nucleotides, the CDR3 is TGTGCCAGCAGCGTAGAAGGGCACACTGAAGCTTTCTTT. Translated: CASSVEGHTEAFF.